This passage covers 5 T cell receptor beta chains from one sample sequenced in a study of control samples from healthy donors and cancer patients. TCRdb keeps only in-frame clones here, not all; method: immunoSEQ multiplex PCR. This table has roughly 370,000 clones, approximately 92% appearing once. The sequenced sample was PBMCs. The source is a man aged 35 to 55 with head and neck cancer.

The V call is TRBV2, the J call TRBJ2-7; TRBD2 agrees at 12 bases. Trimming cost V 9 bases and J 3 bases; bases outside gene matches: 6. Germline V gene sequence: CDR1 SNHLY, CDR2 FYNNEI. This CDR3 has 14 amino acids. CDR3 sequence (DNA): TGTGCCAGACGAGGACTAGCGGGGTACTACGAGCAGTACTTC. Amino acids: CARRGLAGYYEQYF.

The CDR3 nucleotides are TGCGCCAGCAGCTTAGACAGCCAAATTTACAATGAGCAGTTCTTC. Translated: CASSLDSQIYNEQFF. The V call is TRBV5-1, the J call TRBJ2-1, with D possibly TRBD1 on 5 matching bases. The CDR3 has 15 amino acids. In germline, CDR1 is SGHRS, CDR2 YFSETQ. The V and J ends lost 2 bases and 4 bases respectively, with 13 bases between them.

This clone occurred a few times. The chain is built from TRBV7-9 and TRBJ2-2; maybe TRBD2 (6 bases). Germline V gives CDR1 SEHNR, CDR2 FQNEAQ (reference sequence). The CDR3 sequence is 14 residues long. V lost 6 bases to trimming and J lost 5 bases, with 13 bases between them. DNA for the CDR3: TGTGCCAGCAGAGGGATAGCGGTAACCGGGGAGCTGTTTTTT. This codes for CASRGIAVTGELFF.

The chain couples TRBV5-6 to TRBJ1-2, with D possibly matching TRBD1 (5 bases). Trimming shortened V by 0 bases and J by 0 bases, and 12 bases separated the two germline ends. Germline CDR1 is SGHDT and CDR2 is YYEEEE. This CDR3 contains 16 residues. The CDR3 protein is CASSLAGRGPNYGYTF. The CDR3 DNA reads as TGTGCCAGCAGCTTGGCCGGTAGGGGACCTAACTATGGCTACACCTTC.

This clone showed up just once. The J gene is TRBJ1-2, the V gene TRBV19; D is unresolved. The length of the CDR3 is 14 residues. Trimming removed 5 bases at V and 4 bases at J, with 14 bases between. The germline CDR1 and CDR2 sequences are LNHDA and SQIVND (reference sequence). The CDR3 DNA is TGTGCCAGTAGTGAGGAGGGCAGCGGCTATGGCTACACCTTC. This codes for CASSEEGSGYGYTF.